This T cell receptor beta chain emerged from a study of T cell repertoires in cytomegalovirus infection. This clonotype was observed many times. Its antigen is unidentified. Findings and limits, study-wide: Using cumulative public TCR beta family frequency, the authors identified those who carried CMV together with the relevant HLA.

Germline V CDR1 and CDR2: SGHTA, FQGNSA. The V gene lost 0 bases and the J gene lost 6 bases, with 12 bases spanning the gap. This CDR3 is 15 amino acids long. From the reads, TCRdb called clonotypes with MiXCR, one entry per CDR3 protein. The table shows 510,000 or so distinct CDR3 sequences, with around 27% occurring only once. This sequence joins TRBV7-2 and TRBJ1-5; D possibly corresponds to TRBD1 (6 bases). The TCR comes from a human donor in good health (CMV status not recorded). Some clones in this sample may be carry-over from other donors' samples. Specimen: PBMCs. CDR3 sequence reads: CASSLALQGGQPQHF. The CDR3 DNA follows: TGTGCCAGCAGCTTAGCGTTACAGGGAGGTCAGCCCCAGCATTTT.